The 10 T cell receptor beta chains listed next were all sequenced from one sample in a study of regulatory T cells in long-lasting Graves disease. For TCR beta, libraries came from iRepertoire HTBI primers and Arm-PCR of CDR3 regions. In TCRdb, the multiplex PCR reads were re-called with MiXCR into one record per CDR3 protein. This table holds about 350,000 distinct CDR3 sequences, approximately 15% found once. Documented time point: newly diagnosed GD, antithyroid drugs for less than 3 months. Making the TCR library involved RNA that had been extracted from PBMCs. Another study also made use of these data, one on T cells in Graves' hyperthyroidism and ophthalmopathy.

Sequences were derived from peripheral blood mononuclear cells (PBMCs), sampled at new diagnosis, from a patient treated with antithyroid drugs. These receptors all come from a man between 40 and 49 years old with Graves disease.

This clonotype was detected only a few times. The chain carries TRBV28 and TRBJ1-1; no reliable D call. CDR1 is MDHEN, CDR2 SYDVKM, per germline. V lost 6 bases, J lost 8 bases, and 16 bases lay in between. The CDR3 has 13 amino acids. CDR3 sequence (DNA): TGTGCCAGCAGGCCCTGGGGTAAGGGAGAAGCTTTCTTT. Translated, it gives CASRPWGKGEAFF.

Regarding this clonotype: The junction does not match germline at one end; this may be a read error. The chain employs TRBV4-1 and TRBJ1-6; D is ambiguous. The CDR3 totals 14 residues. Looked up from germline, CDR1 is MGHRA and CDR2 is YSYEKL. The CDR3 protein is CATSMDSYNSPLHF. The CDR3, as DNA: TGCGCCACCAGCATGGACTCCTATAATTCACCCCTCCACTTT.

This clonotype was counted at least ten times. The junction differs from germline at one of its ends, possibly a read error. The genes are TRBV5-1 and TRBJ1-4; 12 bases match TRBD1. Germline V gene sequence: CDR1 SGHRS, CDR2 YFSETQ. This CDR3 has 19 residues. The CDR3: CASSPREGQGAPRNEKLFF. CDR3 sequence (DNA): TGTGCCAGCAGCCCTAGGGAGGGACAGGGGGCGCCGAGGAACGAAAAACTGTTTTTT.

This clonotype was detected only a few times. The chain combines TRBV19 with TRBJ2-5; D remains unclear. The CDR3 length is 14 residues. V was cut by 6 bases and J by 0 bases, with 11 bases left in between. Germline assignment: CDR1 LNHDA and CDR2 SQIVND (reference sequence). The CDR3 region has the DNA TGTGCCAGTAGACCAGGACCGTACCAAGAGACCCAGTACTTC. Protein sequence: CASRPGPYQETQYF.

The chain links TRBV6-1 to TRBJ1-5; maybe TRBD1 (6 bases). V lost 11 bases and J 7 bases, leaving 15 bases between the germline ends. This CDR3 is built from 12 residues. Germline V CDR1 and CDR2: MNHNS, SASEGT. CDR3 amino acids: CASGGAGQPQHF. CDR3 coding DNA: TGTGCCTCGGGGGGGGCAGGCCAGCCCCAGCATTTT.

The chain joins TRBV20-1 to TRBJ2-3, with 10 bases identical to TRBD2. The CDR3 runs 15 residues. Germline CDR1 DFQATT, CDR2 SNEGSKA (reference sequence). The trim removed 0 bases at V and 4 bases at J, leaving 4 bases unmatched. The CDR3 coding sequence is TGCAGTGCTAGAGATCTTAGCGGGGGGCCAGATACGCAGTATTTT. This gives the protein CSARDLSGGPDTQYF.

Comment on this clonotype: A read error is possible here, since a much larger clone lies one base away. The chain combines TRBV6-2 or TRBV6-3 with TRBJ2-1; D is possibly TRBD1 (5 bases). V lost 8 bases and J 5 bases, leaving 13 bases between the germline ends. Germline CDR1 is MNHEY and CDR2 is SVGEGT. The CDR3 consists of 13 residues. This CDR3 is CASDDLGHNEQFF. DNA of the CDR3: TGTGCCAGCGACGATTTGGGGCACAATGAGCAGTTCTTC.

This clonotype was counted many times. This chain links TRBV7-2 with TRBJ2-5; no firm D call. V lost 7 bases to trimming and J lost 0 bases, with 12 bases between them. The CDR3 has 14 residues. Germline values: CDR1 SGHTA, CDR2 FQGNSA. CDR3 DNA: TGTGCCAGCAAAAAGTCCAGCAACCAAGAGACCCAGTACTTC. This translates into CASKKSSNQETQYF. The variable domain in full, completed from reference TRBV7-2 and TRBJ2-5, reads GAGVSQSPSNKVTEKGKDVELRCDPISGHTALYWYRQSLGQGLEFLIYFQGNSAPDKSGLPSDRFSAERTGGSVSTLTIQRTQQEDSAVYLCASKKSSNQETQYFGPGTRLLVL.

The sample holds a few counts of this clonotype. CDR3 in amino acids: CASSPGGNTIYF. The CDR3 nucleotides are TGTGCCAGCAGCCCGGGTGGAAACACCATATATTTT. This chain connects TRBV3-1 to TRBJ1-3; D gene ambiguous. The CDR3 is 12 amino acids. Germline V gene sequence: CDR1 LGHDT, CDR2 YNNKEL (reference sequence). Deletions cut 4 bases from V and 3 bases from J, with 4 bases between. Supplemented by reference TRBV3-1 and TRBJ1-3, the full variable domain reads DTAVSQTPKYLVTQMGNDKSIKCEQNLGHDTMYWYKQDSKKFLKIMFSYNNKELIINETVPNRFSPKSPDKAHLNLHINSLELGDSAVYFCASSPGGNTIYFGEGSWLTVV.

This clonotype came up many times. The chain employs TRBV28 and TRBJ2-3; 8 bases match TRBD2. Germline V gene sequence: CDR1 MDHEN, CDR2 SYDVKM. Trimming cost V 3 bases and J 6 bases; bases outside gene matches: 20. The CDR3 totals 19 residues. DNA of the CDR3: TGTGCCAGCAGTTTCCCTTATACGGGGGGGCCACGACGGCTCGATACGCAGTATTTT. This encodes CASSFPYTGGPRRLDTQYF.